This T cell receptor beta chain comes out of a study of identical twins. CDR1 SGHAT and CDR2 FQNNGV come from the germline V gene. J lost 0 bases, V lost 7 bases, and 6 bases had no gene match. The CDR3 sequence is 17 residues long. To note about this clonotype: Its antigen is still unknown.

TCRdb ran MiXCR on the 5' RACE reads and lists one entry per CDR3 protein. In the table there are approximately 210,000 distinct CDR3 sequences, roughly 15% of which are singletons. Overall study results and limits: Compared with models, monozygotic twins showed more out-of-frame TCR alpha sharing.

The sample was also reused in another study, on T cells expressing NK-cell markers. Per that paper: It was from sorted CD3+CD56+NKG2C+, CD3+CD56+NKG2C- and CD3+CD56-NKG2C+ T cells that TCR beta repertoires came. The contribution of dominant NKG2C+ clonotypes to CD8+ T cells in about 6 donors was roughly 1.0-7.5%.

The chain is built from TRBV11-2 and TRBJ2-5, with 15 positions matching TRBD2. This TCR came from a young woman in good health. The sample consisted of CD8+ T cells sorted from blood. In DNA, the CDR3 is TGTGCCAGCACTGGACTAGCGGGGGGGCCCGACCAAGAGACCCAGTACTTC. Protein sequence: CASTGLAGGPDQETQYF.